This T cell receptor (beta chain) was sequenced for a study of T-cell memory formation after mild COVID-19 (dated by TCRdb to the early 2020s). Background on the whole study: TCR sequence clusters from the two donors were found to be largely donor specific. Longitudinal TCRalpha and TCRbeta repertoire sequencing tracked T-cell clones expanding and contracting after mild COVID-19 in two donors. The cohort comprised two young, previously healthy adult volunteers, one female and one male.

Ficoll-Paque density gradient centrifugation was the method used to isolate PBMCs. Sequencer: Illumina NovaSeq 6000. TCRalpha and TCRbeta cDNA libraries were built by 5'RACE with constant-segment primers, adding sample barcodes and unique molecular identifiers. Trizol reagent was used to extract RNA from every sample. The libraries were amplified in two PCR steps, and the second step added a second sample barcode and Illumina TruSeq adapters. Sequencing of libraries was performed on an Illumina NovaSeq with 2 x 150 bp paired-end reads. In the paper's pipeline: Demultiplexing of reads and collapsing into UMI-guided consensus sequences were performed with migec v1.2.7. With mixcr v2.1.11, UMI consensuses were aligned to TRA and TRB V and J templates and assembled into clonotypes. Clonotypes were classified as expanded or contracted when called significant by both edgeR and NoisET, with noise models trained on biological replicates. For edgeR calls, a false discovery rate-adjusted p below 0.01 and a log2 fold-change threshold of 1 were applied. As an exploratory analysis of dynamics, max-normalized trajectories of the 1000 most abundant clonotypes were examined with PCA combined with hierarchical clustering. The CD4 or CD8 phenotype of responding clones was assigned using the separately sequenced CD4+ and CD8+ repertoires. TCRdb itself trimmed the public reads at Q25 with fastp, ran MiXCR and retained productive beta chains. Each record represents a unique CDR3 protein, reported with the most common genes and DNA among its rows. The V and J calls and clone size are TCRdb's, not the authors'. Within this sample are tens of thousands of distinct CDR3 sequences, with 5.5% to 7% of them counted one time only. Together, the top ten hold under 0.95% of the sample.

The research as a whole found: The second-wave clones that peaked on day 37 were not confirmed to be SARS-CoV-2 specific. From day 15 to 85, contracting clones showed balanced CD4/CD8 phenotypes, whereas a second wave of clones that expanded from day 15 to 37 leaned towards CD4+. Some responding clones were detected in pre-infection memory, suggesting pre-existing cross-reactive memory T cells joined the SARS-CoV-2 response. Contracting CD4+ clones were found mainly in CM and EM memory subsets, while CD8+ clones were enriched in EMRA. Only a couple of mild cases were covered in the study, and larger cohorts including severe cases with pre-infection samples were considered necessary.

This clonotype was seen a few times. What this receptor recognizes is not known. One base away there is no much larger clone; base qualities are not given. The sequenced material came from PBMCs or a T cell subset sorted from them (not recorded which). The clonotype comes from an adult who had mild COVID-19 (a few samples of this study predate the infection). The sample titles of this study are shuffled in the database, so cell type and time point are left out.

The base sequence is TGTGCCAGCAGCCAAGAGAAGGGAGGGCCCGGTACGCAGTATTTT. This yields the protein CASSQEKGGPGTQYF. Recombination linked TRBV3-1 to TRBJ2-3; 7 middle bases align to TRBD2. The germline V gene (reference sequence) sets CDR1 to LGHDT and CDR2 to YNNKEL. V lost 0 bases and J lost 8 bases, and the count of bases not matched to a germline gene is 8. The CDR3 sequence holds 15 residues, the cysteine and phenylalanine included. The CDR3 DNA has 45 bases and is translated from base 1.